This T cell receptor (beta chain) was sequenced in a study of T-cell memory formation after mild COVID-19. Overall study findings and caveats: CD4/CD8 balance held among clones contracting day 15 to 85, and later expanders leaned CD4+. In pre-infection memory, a portion of responding clones appeared, which suggested that cross-reactive memory joined. Confirmation was lacking for SARS-CoV-2 specificity of second-wave clones that peaked on day 37.

It was 5'RACE with constant-segment primers that produced the TCR alpha and TCR beta cDNA libraries, which carried sample barcodes and UMIs. TCRdb redid the calling of the 5' RACE reads with MiXCR, one entry per CDR3 protein. The sample lists fewer than 75,000 distinct CDR3 sequences, approximately 12% occurring once. This clonotype has just a few counts. The antigen is unknown. Sequencing was performed on PBMCs or a T cell subset sorted from them (not recorded which). The sequence came from a man aged 18 to 29 who had mild COVID-19 (a few samples of this study predate the infection). Cell type and time point are not known.

CDR3 loop: CASISRTGELFF. The DNA for the CDR3 is TGTGCCAGCATTTCGCGGACCGGGGAGCTGTTTTTT. This rearrangement joins TRBV28 to TRBJ2-2; no clear D gene. The CDR3 is 12 residues long. Germline V gene sequence: CDR1 MDHEN, CDR2 SYDVKM. Trimming took 7 bases from V and 5 from J, leaving 8 bases between them.